Each of the 16 T cell receptor beta chains below was sequenced from the same sample in a study of metastatic and nonmetastatic thyroid tumors. Treatment of any kind had been given to no patient before thyroid surgery. TCRdb re-analyzed the PCR reads using MiXCR. Found here are 12,000 or so clones, approximately 12% of them singletons; the top ten hold approximately 12%. Sequenced input: blood. These receptor sequences come from a female donor with papillary thyroid cancer or a benign thyroid nodule (not recorded which). Some clones in this sample may be carry-over from other donors' samples.

This clone has a count of ten or more. This rearrangement joins TRBV4-1 to TRBJ2-1; 9 positions match TRBD1. The germline V gene encodes CDR1 MGHRA and CDR2 YSYEKL. CDR3 length: 15 amino acids. V lost 2 bases, J lost 6 bases, and 5 bases stayed unmatched. The CDR3 nucleotides read TGCGCCAGCAGCCAAAATGCGGACAGGGGCAATGAGCAGTTCTTC. As protein: CASSQNADRGNEQFF.

This clone was counted many times. The chain is built from TRBV29-1 and TRBJ1-1; the D gene is possibly TRBD1 (5 bases). The germline V gene has CDR1 SQVTM and CDR2 ANQGSEA. Between the trimmed V and J ends, which lost 2 bases and 2 bases, there was a span of 18 bases. CDR3 length equals 16 residues. The CDR3 DNA sequence: TGCAGCGTTGAAAGGGGCCCCCTGGGGTATAACACTGAAGCTTTCTTT. It codes for CSVERGPLGYNTEAFF.

This clone ranks as medium-sized (0.01 to 0.1%). This chain links TRBV12-3 or TRBV12-4 with TRBJ1-1; D ambiguous. Trimming took 4 bases from V and 4 from J, leaving 16 bases between them. The CDR3 length is 15 residues. The CDR3 spells CASSSGGIGSTEAFF. DNA of the CDR3: TGTGCCAGCAGTTCGGGAGGGATTGGGAGCACTGAAGCTTTCTTT.

The chain carries TRBV5-5 and TRBJ2-7; D gene uncertain. The CDR3 length is 14 residues. V shed 4 bases and J shed 0 bases, with 11 bases lying between them. Germline V gene lookup returns CDR1 SGHKS and CDR2 YYEKEE (reference sequence). This CDR3 is CASSPAQTSYEQYF. In DNA, the CDR3 is TGTGCCAGCAGCCCCGCCCAGACCTCCTACGAGCAGTACTTC.

This clone is categorized as medium-sized. The chain has TRBV11-3 and TRBJ1-6; 9 nucleotides agree with TRBD1. The CDR3 contains 19 residues. The V gene's germline CDR1 is SGHNT and CDR2 YENEEA. J lost 0 bases, V lost 1 base, and 7 bases had no gene match. This chain's CDR3 is CASSLGLDRGSSYNSPLHF. DNA of the CDR3: TGTGCCAGCAGCTTAGGGTTAGACAGGGGGAGCTCCTATAATTCACCCCTCCACTTT.

This clone counts as medium-sized (0.01 to 0.1%). This rearrangement joins TRBV19 to TRBJ2-7; 7 positions agree with TRBD1. Trimming took 10 bases from V and 3 from J; bases not matched to a gene: 6. This CDR3 contains 12 residues. CDR1 LNHDA and CDR2 SQIVND come from the germline V gene (reference sequence). The CDR3 is CATTDRVYEQYF. The CDR3 DNA sequence: TGTGCCACCACAGACAGGGTCTACGAGCAGTACTTC. The full variable domain, completed using reference TRBV19 and TRBJ2-7, is DGGITQSPKYLFRKEGQNVTLSCEQNLNHDAMYWYRQDPGQGLRLIYYSQIVNDFQKGDIAEGYSVSREKKESFPLTVTSAQKNPTAFYLCATTDRVYEQYFGPGTRLTVT.

This clone appeared many times. This chain uses TRBV6-4 with TRBJ2-1, with TRBD2 matching over 11 bases. The V gene's germline CDR1 is MRHNA and CDR2 SNTAGT. Trimming at V came to 3 bases and at J to 7 bases, leaving 5 bases not matched to a gene. The CDR3 is made up of 15 amino acids. The CDR3 nucleotides are TGTGCCAGCAGTGAAATACTAGCGGGAGTGAATGAGCAGTTCTTC. Translation: CASSEILAGVNEQFF.

Ten or more counts support this clone. The chain carries TRBV7-9 and TRBJ2-1, with no clear D. Per germline, CDR1 SEHNR and CDR2 FQNEAQ (reference sequence). V lost 6 bases, J lost 5 bases, and 14 bases lay in between. The CDR3 has 14 residues. The CDR3: CASSIVGQNNEQFF. The CDR3 DNA reads TGTGCCAGCAGTATTGTAGGGCAAAACAATGAGCAGTTCTTC. Full variable domain (missing parts from reference TRBV7-9 and TRBJ2-1): DTGVSQNPRHKITKRGQNVTFRCDPISEHNRLYWYRQTLGQGPEFLTYFQNEAQLEKSRLLSDRFSAERPKGSFSTLEIQRTEQGDSAMYLCASSIVGQNNEQFFGPGTRLTVL.

There are many counts of this clone. The rearrangement links TRBV5-5 to TRBJ2-3, with D perhaps TRBD2 (5 bases). The germline V gene has CDR1 SGHKS and CDR2 YYEKEE (reference sequence). CDR3 length: 13 amino acids. V was cut by 3 bases and J by 5 bases, with 10 bases left in between. The chain's CDR3 is CASSYPGKDTQYF. The CDR3 region has the DNA TGTGCCAGCAGCTACCCCGGGAAAGATACGCAGTATTTT. The entire variable domain, with the rest obtained from reference TRBV5-5 and TRBJ2-3, is as follows: DAGVTQSPTHLIKTRGQQVTLRCSPISGHKSVSWYQQVLGQGPQFIFQYYEKEERGRGNFPDRFSARQFPNYSSELNVNALLLGDSALYLCASSYPGKDTQYFGPGTRLTVL.

This clone qualifies as medium-sized. The V gene is TRBV6-1, the J gene TRBJ1-1; a weak D match, TRBD1 (6 bases). The germline CDR1 and CDR2 sequences are MNHNS and SASEGT. This CDR3 spans 14 amino acids. V was cut by 7 bases and J by 6 bases, with 18 bases left in between. CDR3 in DNA: TGTGCCAGCATCTCCGGGACACTGAGCTCTGAAGCTTTCTTT. Protein product: CASISGTLSSEAFF.

This clone was recorded at least ten times. The chain couples TRBV7-6 to TRBJ2-5, with 7 positions matching TRBD1. The J segment lost 10 bases and the V segment lost 6 bases, leaving 5 bases of the junction unmatched. The CDR3 length is 11 residues. Per germline, CDR1 SGHVS and CDR2 FNYEAQ. The CDR3 bases are TGTGCCAGCAGACGAACAGGGGACCAGTACTTC. It specifies CASRRTGDQYF.

The sample holds many counts of this clone. This rearrangement joins TRBV5-1 to TRBJ2-1; 9 bases line up with TRBD2. The CDR3 extends over 16 amino acids. The V gene's germline CDR1 is SGHRS and CDR2 YFSETQ. J lost 7 bases, V lost 1 base, and 9 bases had no gene match. The CDR3 DNA sequence: TGCGCCAGCAGCTTGACCGGGACTAGCTACTTGAATGAGCAGTTCTTC. Translating it yields CASSLTGTSYLNEQFF.

This clone has a count of ten or more. The J gene is TRBJ2-3, the V gene TRBV27; 10 bases fit TRBD2. CDR1 MNHEY and CDR2 SMNVEV come from the germline V gene (reference sequence). This CDR3 has 15 amino acids. V lost 3 bases to trimming and J lost 8 bases; unmatched junction nucleotides: 8. CDR3 amino acids: CASSFSSGGAVTQYF. DNA of the CDR3: TGTGCCAGCAGTTTTAGCAGCGGGGGGGCCGTTACGCAGTATTTT.

In its sample, this clone ranks as medium-sized. The J gene is TRBJ1-2, the V gene TRBV27, with 8 bases matching TRBD1. Germline CDR1 MNHEY, CDR2 SMNVEV (reference sequence). V dropped 6 bases and J dropped 4; count of bases not matched to a gene: 10. This CDR3 comprises 15 residues. The CDR3 DNA follows: TGTGCCAGCAGCCCCCGGACAGGGCAACCCTATGGCTACACCTTC. It is translated as CASSPRTGQPYGYTF.

This clone was observed many times. The chain joins TRBV24-1 to TRBJ2-1; 7 bases are shared with TRBD1. This CDR3 contains 17 residues. Germline CDR1 KGHDR, CDR2 SFDVKD. The junction had 8 bases not matched to a gene; V was cut back by 3 bases and J by 1 base. CDR3 sequence reads: CATSDGTGVLSYNEQFF. CDR3 DNA: TGTGCCACCAGTGATGGCACAGGGGTTCTTTCCTACAATGAGCAGTTCTTC.

This clone was seen once. The junction does not match germline at one end; this may be a read error. The chain recombines TRBV5-6 with TRBJ1-1, with D perhaps matching TRBD1 (6 bases). The CDR3 length is 14 residues. Germline CDR1 and CDR2: SGHDT and YYEEEE. The CDR3 bases are TGTGCCAGCAGCCGCACCACAGGGCTCACTGAAGCTCTCTTT. As protein: CASSRTTGLTEALF.